This paragraph reports one T cell receptor beta chain. The CDR3 runs 15 residues. The germline gives CDR1 SGHVS, CDR2 FNYEAQ. V shed 4 bases, J shed 5 bases, and the junction held 6 bases outside the gene matches. From the 5' RACE reads, TCRdb called clonotypes with MiXCR, one entry per CDR3 protein. The table includes approximately 44,000 distinct CDR3 sequences, approximately 15% detected once. The data belong to a study of spatial heterogeneity in lung cancer. Stated time point: sample taken at primary tumor resection. No cell sorting; template was whole RNA from tumor, lung tissue or PBMC. This TCR was recovered from a male donor with early-stage non-small cell lung cancer. This sequence joins TRBV7-6 and TRBJ2-7, with TRBD2 matching over 12 bases. This specimen consisted of PBMCs, obtained at surgery. The CDR3 nucleotides are TGTGCCAGCAGCTGGTTCGGACTAGCGGGAAACGAGCAGTACTTC. It is translated as CASSWFGLAGNEQYF.